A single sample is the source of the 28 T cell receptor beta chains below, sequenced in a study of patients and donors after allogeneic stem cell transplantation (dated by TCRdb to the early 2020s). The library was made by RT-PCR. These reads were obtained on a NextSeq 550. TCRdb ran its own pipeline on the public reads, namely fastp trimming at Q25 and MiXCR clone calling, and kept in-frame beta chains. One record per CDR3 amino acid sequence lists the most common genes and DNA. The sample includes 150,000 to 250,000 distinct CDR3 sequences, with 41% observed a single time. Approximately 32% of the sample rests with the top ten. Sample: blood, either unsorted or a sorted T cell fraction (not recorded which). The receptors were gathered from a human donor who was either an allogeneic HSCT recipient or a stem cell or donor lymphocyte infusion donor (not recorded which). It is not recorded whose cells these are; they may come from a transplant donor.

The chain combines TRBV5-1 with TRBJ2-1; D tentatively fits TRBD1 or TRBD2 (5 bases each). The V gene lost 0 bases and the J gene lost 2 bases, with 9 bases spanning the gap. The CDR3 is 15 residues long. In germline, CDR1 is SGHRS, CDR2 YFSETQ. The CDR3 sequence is CASSLAGDPYNEQFF. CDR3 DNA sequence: TGCGCCAGCAGCTTGGCCGGGGACCCCTACAATGAGCAGTTCTTC.

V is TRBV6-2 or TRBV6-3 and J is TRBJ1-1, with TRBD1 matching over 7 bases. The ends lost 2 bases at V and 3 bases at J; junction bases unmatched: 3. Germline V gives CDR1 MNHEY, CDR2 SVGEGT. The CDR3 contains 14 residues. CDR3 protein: CASSYPDRYTEAFF. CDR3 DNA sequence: TGTGCCAGCAGTTACCCGGACAGGTACACTGAAGCTTTCTTT.

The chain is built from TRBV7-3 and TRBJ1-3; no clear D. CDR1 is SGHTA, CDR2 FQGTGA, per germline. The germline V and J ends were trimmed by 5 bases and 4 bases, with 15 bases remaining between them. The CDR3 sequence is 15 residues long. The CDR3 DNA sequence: TGTGCCAGCAGCCCAATTTACCGGGTCGGAAACACCATATATTTT. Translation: CASSPIYRVGNTIYF.

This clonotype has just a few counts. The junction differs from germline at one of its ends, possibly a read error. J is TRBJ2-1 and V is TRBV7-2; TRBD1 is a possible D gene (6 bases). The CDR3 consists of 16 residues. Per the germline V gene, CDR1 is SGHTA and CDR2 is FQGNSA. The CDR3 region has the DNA TGTGCCAGCAGCCTAGCCGGGACAAACTCCTACAATGAGCAGTTCTTC. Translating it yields CASSLAGTNSYNEQFF.

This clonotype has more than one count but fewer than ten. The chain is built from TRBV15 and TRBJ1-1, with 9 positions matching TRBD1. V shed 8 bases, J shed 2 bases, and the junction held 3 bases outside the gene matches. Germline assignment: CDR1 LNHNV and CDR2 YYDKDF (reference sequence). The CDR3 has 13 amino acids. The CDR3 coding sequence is TGTGCCACCTGGGACAGGGAAAACACTGAAGCTTTCTTT. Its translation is CATWDRENTEAFF.

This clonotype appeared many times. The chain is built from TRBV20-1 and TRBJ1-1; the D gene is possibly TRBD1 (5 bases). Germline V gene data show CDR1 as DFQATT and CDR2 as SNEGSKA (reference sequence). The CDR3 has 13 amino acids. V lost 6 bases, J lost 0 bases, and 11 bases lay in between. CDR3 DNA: TGCAGTGCCTCAGGGCGTTTGAACACTGAAGCTTTCTTT. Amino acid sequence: CSASGRLNTEAFF.

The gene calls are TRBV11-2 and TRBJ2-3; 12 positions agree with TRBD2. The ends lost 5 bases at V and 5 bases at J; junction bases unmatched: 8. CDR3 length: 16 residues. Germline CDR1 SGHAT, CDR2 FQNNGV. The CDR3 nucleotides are TGTGCCAGCAGCCGGAGCCTAGCGGGAGGGGAAGATACGCAGTATTTT. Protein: CASSRSLAGGEDTQYF.

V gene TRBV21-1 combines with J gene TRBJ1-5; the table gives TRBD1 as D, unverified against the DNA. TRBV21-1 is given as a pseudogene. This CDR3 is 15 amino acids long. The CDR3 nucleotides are TGTGCTAGCAGCTTCGGGACAGCTCGCCATCAGCCCCAGCATTTT. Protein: CASSFGTARHQPQHF.

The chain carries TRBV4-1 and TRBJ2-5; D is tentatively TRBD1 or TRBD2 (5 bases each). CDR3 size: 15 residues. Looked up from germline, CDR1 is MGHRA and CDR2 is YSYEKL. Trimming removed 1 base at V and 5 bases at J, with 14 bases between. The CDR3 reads CASSQVSEWGETQYF. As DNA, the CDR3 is TGCGCCAGCAGCCAAGTCTCGGAGTGGGGGGAGACCCAGTACTTC.

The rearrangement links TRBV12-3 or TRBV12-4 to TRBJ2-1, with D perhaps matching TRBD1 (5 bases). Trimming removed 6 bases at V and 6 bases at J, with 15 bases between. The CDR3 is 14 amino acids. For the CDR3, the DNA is TGTGCCAGCAGCCTAAGGGTTAGGGGCAATGAGCAGTTCTTC. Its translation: CASSLRVRGNEQFF.

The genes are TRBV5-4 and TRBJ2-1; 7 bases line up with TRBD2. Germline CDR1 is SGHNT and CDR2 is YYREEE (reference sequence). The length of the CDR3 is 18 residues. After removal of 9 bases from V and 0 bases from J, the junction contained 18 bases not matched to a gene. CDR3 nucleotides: TGTGCCATAGAGACCGGGACTACCCGGTATAGCTCCTACAATGAGCAGTTCTTC. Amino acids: CAIETGTTRYSSYNEQFF.

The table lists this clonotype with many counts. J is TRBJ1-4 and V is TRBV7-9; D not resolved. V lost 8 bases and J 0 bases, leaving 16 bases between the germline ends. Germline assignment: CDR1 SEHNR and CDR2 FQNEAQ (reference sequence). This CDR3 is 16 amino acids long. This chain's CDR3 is CASGKDRDATNEKLFF. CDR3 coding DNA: TGTGCCAGCGGCAAAGACCGGGATGCAACTAATGAAAAACTGTTTTTT.

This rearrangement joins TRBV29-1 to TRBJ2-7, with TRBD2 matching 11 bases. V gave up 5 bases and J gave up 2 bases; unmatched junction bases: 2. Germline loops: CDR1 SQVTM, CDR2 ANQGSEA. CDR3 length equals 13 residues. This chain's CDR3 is CSVLAGGPYEQYF. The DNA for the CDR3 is TGCAGCGTTCTAGCGGGAGGTCCCTACGAGCAGTACTTC.

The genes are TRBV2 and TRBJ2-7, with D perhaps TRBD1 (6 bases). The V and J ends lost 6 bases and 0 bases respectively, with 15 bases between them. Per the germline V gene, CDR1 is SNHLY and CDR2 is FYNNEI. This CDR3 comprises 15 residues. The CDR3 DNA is TGTGCCAGCAGGAGCCGGGACATTCACTCCTACGAGCAGTACTTC. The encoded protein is CASRSRDIHSYEQYF.

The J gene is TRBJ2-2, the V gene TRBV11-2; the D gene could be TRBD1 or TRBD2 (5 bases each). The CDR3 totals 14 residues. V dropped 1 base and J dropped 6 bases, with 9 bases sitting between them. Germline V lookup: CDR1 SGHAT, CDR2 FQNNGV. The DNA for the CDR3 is TGTGCCAGCAGCTTAGTCCGGGGACCCGGGGAGCTGTTTTTT. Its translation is CASSLVRGPGELFF.

Written as DNA, the CDR3 is TGTGCCAGCTCACTTCCGGGGGGCCGGGAGCTGTTTTTT. Translation: CASSLPGGRELFF. The chain carries TRBV18 and TRBJ2-2, with a possible D match to TRBD2 (7 bases). V was pared by 4 bases and J by 9 bases, with 12 bases between. Per germline, CDR1 KGHSH and CDR2 LQKENI. There are 13 residues in the CDR3.

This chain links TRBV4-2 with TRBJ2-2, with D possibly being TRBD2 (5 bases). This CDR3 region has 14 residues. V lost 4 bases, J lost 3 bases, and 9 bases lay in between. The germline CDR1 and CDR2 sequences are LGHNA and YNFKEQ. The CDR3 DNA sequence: TGTGCCAGCAGCCTCGAGCGGTACACCGGGGAGCTGTTTTTT. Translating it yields CASSLERYTGELFF.

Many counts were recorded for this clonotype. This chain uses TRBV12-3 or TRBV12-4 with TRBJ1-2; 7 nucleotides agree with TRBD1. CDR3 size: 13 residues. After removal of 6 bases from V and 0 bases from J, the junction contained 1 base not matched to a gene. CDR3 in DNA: TGTGCCAGCAGAGACAGGGCTAACTATGGCTACACCTTC. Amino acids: CASRDRANYGYTF.

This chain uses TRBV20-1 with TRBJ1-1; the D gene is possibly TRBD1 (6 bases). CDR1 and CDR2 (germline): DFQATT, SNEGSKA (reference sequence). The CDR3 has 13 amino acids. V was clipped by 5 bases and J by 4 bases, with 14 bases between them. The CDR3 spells CSARGGGSTEAFF. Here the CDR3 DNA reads TGCAGTGCTCGGGGGGGCGGAAGCACTGAAGCTTTCTTT.

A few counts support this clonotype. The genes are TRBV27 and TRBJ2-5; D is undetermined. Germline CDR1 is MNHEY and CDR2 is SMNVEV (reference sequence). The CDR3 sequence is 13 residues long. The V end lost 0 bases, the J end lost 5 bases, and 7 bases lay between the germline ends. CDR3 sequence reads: CASSLSSRETQYF. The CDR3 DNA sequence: TGTGCCAGCAGTTTATCTAGCCGGGAGACCCAGTACTTC.

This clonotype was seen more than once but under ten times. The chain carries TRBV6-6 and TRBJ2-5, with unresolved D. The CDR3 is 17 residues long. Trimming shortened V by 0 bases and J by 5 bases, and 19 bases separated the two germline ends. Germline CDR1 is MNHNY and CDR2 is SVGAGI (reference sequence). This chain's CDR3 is CASSYSFRLTLRETQYF. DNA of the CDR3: TGTGCCAGCAGTTACTCGTTTCGGCTTACGCTACGGGAGACCCAGTACTTC.

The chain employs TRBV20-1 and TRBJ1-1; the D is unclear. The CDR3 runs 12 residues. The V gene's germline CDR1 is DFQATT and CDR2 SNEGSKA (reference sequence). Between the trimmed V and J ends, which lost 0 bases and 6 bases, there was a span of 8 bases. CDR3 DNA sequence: TGCAGTGCTAGAGATGGGCGGCCTGAAGCTTTCTTT. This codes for CSARDGRPEAFF.

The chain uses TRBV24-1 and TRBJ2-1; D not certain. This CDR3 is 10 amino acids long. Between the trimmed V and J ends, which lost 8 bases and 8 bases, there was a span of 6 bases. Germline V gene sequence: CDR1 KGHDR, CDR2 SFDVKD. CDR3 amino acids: CATNLDEQFF. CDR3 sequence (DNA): TGTGCCACCAACCTTGATGAGCAGTTCTTC.

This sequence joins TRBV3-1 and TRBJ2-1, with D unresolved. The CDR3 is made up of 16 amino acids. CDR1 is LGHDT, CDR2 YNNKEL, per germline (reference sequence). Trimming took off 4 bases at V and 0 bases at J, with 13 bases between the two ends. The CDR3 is CASSPPILSSYNEQFF. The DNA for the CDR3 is TGTGCCAGCAGCCCTCCTATTTTGAGCTCCTACAATGAGCAGTTCTTC.

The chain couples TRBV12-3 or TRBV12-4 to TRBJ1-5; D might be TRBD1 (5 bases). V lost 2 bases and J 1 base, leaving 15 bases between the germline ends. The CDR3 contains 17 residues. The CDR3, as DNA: TGTGCCAGCAGTTTAAGAGGGTGGGGACGGAGCAATCAGCCCCAGCATTTT. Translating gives CASSLRGWGRSNQPQHF.

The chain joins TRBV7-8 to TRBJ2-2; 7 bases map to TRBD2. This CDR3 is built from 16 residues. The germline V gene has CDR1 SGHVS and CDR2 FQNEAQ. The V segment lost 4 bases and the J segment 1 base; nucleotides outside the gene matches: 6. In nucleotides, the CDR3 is TGTGCCAGCAGCTCTAGGACTAGTCAGAACACCGGGGAGCTGTTTTTT. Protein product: CASSSRTSQNTGELFF.

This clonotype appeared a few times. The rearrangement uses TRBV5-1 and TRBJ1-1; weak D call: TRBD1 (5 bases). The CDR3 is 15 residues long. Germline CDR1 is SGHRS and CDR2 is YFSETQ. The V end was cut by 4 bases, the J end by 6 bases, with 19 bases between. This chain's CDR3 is CASSPISVGVAEAFF. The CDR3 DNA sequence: TGCGCCAGCAGCCCAATCTCTGTGGGGGTCGCTGAAGCTTTCTTT.

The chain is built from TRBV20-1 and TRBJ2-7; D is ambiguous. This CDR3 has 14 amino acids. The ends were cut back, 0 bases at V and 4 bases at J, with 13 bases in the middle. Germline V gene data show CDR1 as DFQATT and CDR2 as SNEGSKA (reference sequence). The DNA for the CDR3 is TGCAGTGCTAGAGACCCATCCGGGTATTACGAGCAGTACTTC. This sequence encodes CSARDPSGYYEQYF.